These T cell receptor beta chains were read from a single sample in a study of blood T cell dynamics during melanoma immunotherapy. Assay used: immunoSEQ multiplex PCR; TCRdb lists only in-frame clones, some missing. Of 9,000 to 13,000 clones in the sample, around 90% were seen once. Sequenced here: blood, sampled from a patient treated with checkpoint blockade. These receptors were obtained from a human donor with melanoma. Both conserved end residues are part of each CDR3. Fields, in order: V gene, clone size, D gene, J gene, CDR3 DNA, CDR3 protein. D genes are given only for firm matches. Size values are once, few and many counts, or a class for expanded clones, and some rows have none.

>TRBV10-3|NA|TRBD2|TRBJ2-5
TGTGCCATCACCAAGGAAGCGGGAGGTGAGACCCAGTACTTC
CAITKEAGGETQYF
>TRBV2|once|NA|TRBJ1-1
TGTGCCAGCAGTGAAGCGGCGGGGACTGAAGCTTTCTTT
CASSEAAGTEAFF
>TRBV11-3|NA|NA|TRBJ2-2
TGTGCCAGCACCCGTCAGGATGGCGGGGAGCTGTTTTTT
CASTRQDGGELFF
>TRBV11-2|NA|NA|TRBJ2-2
TGTGCCAGCAGCTTAGTATCAGGACTCAGGACCGGGGAGCTGTTTTTT
CASSLVSGLRTGELFF
>TRBV2|once|NA|TRBJ2-5
TGTGCCAGCAGTGACGGGCTGGGGGAGACCCAGTACTTC
CASSDGLGETQYF
>TRBV7-9|NA|TRBD2|TRBJ2-3
TGTGCCAGCAGCTCACGGACTAGCGACACAGATACGCAGTATTTT
CASSSRTSDTDTQYF
>TRBV5-6|once|TRBD1|TRBJ2-2
TGTGCCAGCAGCAGGACAGGGGTTAACACCGGGGAGCTGTTTTTT
CASSRTGVNTGELFF
>TRBV5-1|NA|TRBD2|TRBJ2-7
TGCGCCAGCAGCTCCCGCGGGCTAGCGGGTTTCCAGCAGTACTTC
CASSSRGLAGFQQYF
>TRBV7-9|few|TRBD1|TRBJ1-2
TGTGCCAGCAGCCCAGGGGGGGGCGTCTATGGCTACACCTTC
CASSPGGGVYGYTF
>TRBV30|NA|NA|TRBJ1-2
TGTGCCTGGAGTGTACCTACCCCCATGCGGGGCTACACCTTC
CAWSVPTPMRGYTF
>TRBV30|few|NA|TRBJ1-5
TGTGCCTGGAGTTCGGACAACAATCAGCCCCAGCATTTT
CAWSSDNNQPQHF
>TRBV2|NA|TRBD2|TRBJ2-3
TGTGCCAGCAGTTTTCGGAGCGGGGGGCCCAGCGCGCAGTATTTT
CASSFRSGGPSAQYF
>TRBV6-1|NA|NA|TRBJ1-5
TGTGCCAGCAGTGAACAACGACGGGGCCCGCCCCAGCATTTT
CASSEQRRGPPQHF
>TRBV2|NA|TRBD1|TRBJ2-3
TGTGCCAGCAGTGAGTGGGGACAGGTCACAGATACGCAGTATTTT
CASSEWGQVTDTQYF
>TRBV9|NA|TRBD1|TRBJ1-2
TGTGCCAGCAGCCCCCAGACAGGGGGGACCTATGGCTACACCTTC
CASSPQTGGTYGYTF
>TRBV6-1|NA|TRBD1|TRBJ1-5
TGTGCCAGCACCCGGACAGGGGAGGGTTTTCAGCCCCAGCATTTT
CASTRTGEGFQPQHF
>TRBV18|NA|NA|TRBJ2-3
TGTGCCAGCTCTGATTCCGGGGATACGCAGTATTTT
CASSDSGDTQYF
>TRBV9|NA|NA|TRBJ2-2
TGTGCCAGCAGCGTAGCTACGGGCAGGGACACCGGGGAGCTGTTTTTT
CASSVATGRDTGELFF
>TRBV5-1|NA|TRBD1|TRBJ1-1
TGCGCCAGCAGCTTGGTTCAGGGGGCCGAGGAAGCTTTCTTT
CASSLVQGAEEAFF
>TRBV7-2|NA|NA|TRBJ1-1
TGTGCCAGCAGCTTAGGGCTATCGTACACTGAAGCTTTCTTT
CASSLGLSYTEAFF
>TRBV5-4|NA|NA|TRBJ1-2
TGTGCCAGCAGCCTCAGCTCCACGTTGGGGGCGCATGGCTACACCTTC
CASSLSSTLGAHGYTF
>TRBV6-6|NA|TRBD1|TRBJ1-1
TGTGCCAGCAGTTGGCCCGGACAGGGGATCACTGAAGCTTTCTTT
CASSWPGQGITEAFF
>TRBV27|NA|NA|TRBJ2-2
TGTGCCAGCAGTTTACTGGGGGCGTTCGACACCGGGGAGCTGTTTTTT
CASSLLGAFDTGELFF
>TRBV5-5|NA|TRBD1|TRBJ1-1
TGTGCCAGCAGCTTGGCGTGGGGACAGGGACCCACTGAAGCTTTCTTT
CASSLAWGQGPTEAFF
>TRBV27|NA|NA|TRBJ2-3
TGTGCCAGCAGTTCTTATCCTAGCACAGATACGCAGTATTTT
CASSSYPSTDTQYF
>TRBV5-4|NA|NA|TRBJ2-5
TGTGCCAGCAGCTTGGATGGGCAGGGAGAGACCCAGTACTTC
CASSLDGQGETQYF
>TRBV27|NA|NA|TRBJ2-1
TGTGCCAGCAGTTTAGGCCGAGCTTCCTACAATGAGCAGTTCTTC
CASSLGRASYNEQFF
>TRBV30|NA|NA|TRBJ1-1
TGTGCCTGGAGTGTCGGCAGCACTGAAGCTTTCTTT
CAWSVGSTEAFF
>TRBV18|NA|NA|TRBJ1-6
TGTGCCAGCTCACCTCCGGACCTAGATTCACCCCTCCACTTT
CASSPPDLDSPLHF
>TRBV7-2|once|TRBD1|TRBJ2-7
TGTGCCAGCAGCTTAGCGGCAGGGGGCAACGAGCAGTACTTC
CASSLAAGGNEQYF
>TRBV7-8|NA|NA|TRBJ2-3
TGTGCCAGCAGCTTAAACCCCGACAGGGGAGGGCCAGATACGCAGTATTTT
CASSLNPDRGGPDTQYF
>TRBV5-6|NA|NA|TRBJ1-1
TGTGCCAGCAGCTTGGGTACAGGGAACACTGAAGCTTTCTTT
CASSLGTGNTEAFF
>TRBV7-8|NA|NA|TRBJ1-6
TGTGCCAGCAGCCCGTTATCCGGCAGCTCCTATAATTCACCCCTCCACTTT
CASSPLSGSSYNSPLHF
>TRBV15|NA|NA|TRBJ1-5
TGTGCCACCAGCAGAGAAGGTTTTAGCAATCAGCCCCAGCATTTT
CATSREGFSNQPQHF
>TRBV15|NA|NA|TRBJ2-7
TGTGCCACCAGCTCCCTGGGGTTGGACAGCTCCTACGAGCAGTACTTC
CATSSLGLDSSYEQYF
>TRBV27|NA|NA|TRBJ1-5
TGTGCCAGCGGGGACGGACAGTGGCGGAACACGGTTCGACCCCAGCATTTT
CASGDGQWRNTVRPQHF
>TRBV5-1|NA|TRBD2|TRBJ2-1
TGCGCCAGCAGCTTGGCGGCGGGGGGGTCCTACAATGAGCAGTTCTTC
CASSLAAGGSYNEQFF
>TRBV6-1|NA|TRBD1|TRBJ2-4
TGTGCCATCTACGGGACAGGGGCAGCCAAAAACATTCAGTACTTC
CAIYGTGAAKNIQYF
>TRBV19|few|NA|TRBJ2-7
TGTGCCAGTAGTGATCAACCGGGATACCGGACCTACGAGCAGTACTTC
CASSDQPGYRTYEQYF
>TRBV6-1|NA|NA|TRBJ1-5
TGTGCCAGCAGGGTCAGTAGCAATCAGCCCCAGCATTTT
CASRVSSNQPQHF
>TRBV7-2|NA|TRBD2|TRBJ2-1
TGTGCCAGCAGCCGGACTAGCGGGCAATACAATGAGCAGTTCTTC
CASSRTSGQYNEQFF
>TRBV28|NA|NA|TRBJ1-3
TGTGCCAGCAGTTTATGGGGCAGCTCTGGAAACACCATATATTTT
CASSLWGSSGNTIYF
>TRBV11-2|NA|NA|TRBJ2-2
TGTGCCAGCAGCTTAGTCCGACAGGCGAACACCGGGGAGCTGTTTTTT
CASSLVRQANTGELFF
>TRBV5-1|NA|NA|TRBJ2-2
TGCGCCAGCAGCTTGGGGGGGAACACCGGGGAGCTGTTTTTT
CASSLGGNTGELFF
>TRBV6-1|NA|NA|TRBJ1-5
TGTGCCAGCATTGAGGGGGGGAGCGGCAATCAGCCCCAGCATTTT
CASIEGGSGNQPQHF
>TRBV11-3|NA|NA|TRBJ2-1
TGTGCCAGCAGCTACCGAGGGAACTCCTACAATGAGCAGTTCTTC
CASSYRGNSYNEQFF
>TRBV5-1|NA|TRBD1|TRBJ2-3
TGCGCCAGCAGCTTGGGACAGGGGGATACGCAGTATTTT
CASSLGQGDTQYF
>TRBV23-1|NA|NA|TRBJ1-4
TGCGCCAGCAGTCAATCGTCCACTGAGAAACTGTTTTTT
CASSQSSTEKLFF
>TRBV5-1|NA|NA|TRBJ1-1
TGCGCCAGCAGCTTTGTTGGACGGGACACTGAAGCTTTCTTT
CASSFVGRDTEAFF